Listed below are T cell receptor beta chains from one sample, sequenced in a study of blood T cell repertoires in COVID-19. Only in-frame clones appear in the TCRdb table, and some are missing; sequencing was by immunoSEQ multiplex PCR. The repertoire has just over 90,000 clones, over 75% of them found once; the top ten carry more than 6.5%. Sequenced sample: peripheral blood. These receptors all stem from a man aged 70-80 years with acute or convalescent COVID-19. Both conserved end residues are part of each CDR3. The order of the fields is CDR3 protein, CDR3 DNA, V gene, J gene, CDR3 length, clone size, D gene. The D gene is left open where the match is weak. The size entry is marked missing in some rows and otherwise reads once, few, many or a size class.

CDR3 protein: CASGGEGWNTEAFF
CDR3 DNA: TGTGCCAGCGGGGGGGAAGGATGGAACACTGAAGCTTTCTTT
V gene: TRBV6-5
J gene: TRBJ1-1
CDR3 length: 14
clone size: NA
D gene: NA

CDR3 protein: CASSLGAFNSPLHF
CDR3 DNA: TGTGCCAGCAGCTTAGGGGCCTTCAATTCACCCCTCCACTTT
V gene: TRBV7-3
J gene: TRBJ1-6
CDR3 length: 14
clone size: NA
D gene: NA

CDR3 protein: CASSLAGRGNEKLFF
CDR3 DNA: TGCGCCAGCAGCTTGGCCGGGAGGGGTAATGAAAAACTGTTTTTT
V gene: TRBV5-1
J gene: TRBJ1-4
CDR3 length: 15
clone size: few
D gene: NA

CDR3 protein: CASSRGGAGDTQYF
CDR3 DNA: TGTGCCAGCAGCCGCGGGGGGGCAGGAGATACGCAGTATTTT
V gene: TRBV5-4
J gene: TRBJ2-3
CDR3 length: 14
clone size: NA
D gene: TRBD2

CDR3 protein: CASSLDLNEKLFF
CDR3 DNA: TGTGCCAGCAGCCTCGACTTAAATGAAAAACTGTTTTTT
V gene: TRBV6-6
J gene: TRBJ1-4
CDR3 length: 13
clone size: NA
D gene: NA

CDR3 protein: CASSLTPSQPQHF
CDR3 DNA: TGTGCCAGCAGCTTAACGCCCAGTCAGCCCCAGCATTTT
V gene: TRBV7-3
J gene: TRBJ1-5
CDR3 length: 13
clone size: once
D gene: NA

CDR3 protein: CASSQTGGGTEAFF
CDR3 DNA: TGTGCCAGCAGCCAAACAGGGGGCGGCACTGAAGCTTTCTTT
V gene: TRBV7-3
J gene: TRBJ1-1
CDR3 length: 14
clone size: NA
D gene: TRBD1

CDR3 protein: CASRTSRNQPQHF
CDR3 DNA: TGTGCCAGCAGAACTTCAAGAAATCAGCCCCAGCATTTT
V gene: TRBV6-5
J gene: TRBJ1-5
CDR3 length: 13
clone size: NA
D gene: NA

CDR3 protein: CASGPPGTGGYGYGYTF
CDR3 DNA: TGTGCTAGTGGCCCCCCCGGGACAGGGGGGTATGGCTATGGCTACACCTTC
V gene: TRBV12-5
J gene: TRBJ1-2
CDR3 length: 17
clone size: NA
D gene: TRBD1

CDR3 protein: CASRRDPGGRTEAFF
CDR3 DNA: TGTGCCAGCAGGCGGGACCCCGGTGGAAGAACTGAAGCTTTCTTT
V gene: TRBV6-5
J gene: TRBJ1-1
CDR3 length: 15
clone size: NA
D gene: NA

CDR3 protein: CASRGTYNNSPLHF
CDR3 DNA: TGTGCCAGCCGGGGGACGTACAATAATTCACCCCTCCACTTT
V gene: TRBV3-1/TRBV3-2
J gene: TRBJ1-6
CDR3 length: 14
clone size: many
D gene: NA

CDR3 protein: CASSHSRDEHYGYTF
CDR3 DNA: TGTGCCAGCAGCCATTCCAGGGATGAGCACTATGGCTACACCTTC
V gene: TRBV3-1/TRBV3-2
J gene: TRBJ1-2
CDR3 length: 15
clone size: NA
D gene: NA

CDR3 protein: CASSLESGLLNTEAFF
CDR3 DNA: TGTGCCAGCAGCTTAGAGTCCGGTTTACTGAACACTGAAGCTTTCTTT
V gene: TRBV7-9
J gene: TRBJ1-1
CDR3 length: 16
clone size: NA
D gene: NA

CDR3 protein: CASSQDVGGNEKLFF
CDR3 DNA: TGTGCCAGCAGCCAAGATGTCGGCGGGAATGAAAAACTGTTTTTT
V gene: TRBV14
J gene: TRBJ1-4
CDR3 length: 15
clone size: many
D gene: NA

CDR3 protein: CASSQGGSGGATDTQYF
CDR3 DNA: TGTGCCAGCAGCCAAGGAGGGAGCGGGGGGGCGACAGATACGCAGTATTTT
V gene: TRBV3-1/TRBV3-2
J gene: TRBJ2-3
CDR3 length: 17
clone size: NA
D gene: TRBD2

CDR3 protein: CASKSGTGNSSYGYTF
CDR3 DNA: TGTGCCAGCAAATCCGGGACAGGGAATAGTTCCTATGGCTACACCTTC
V gene: TRBV27
J gene: TRBJ1-2
CDR3 length: 16
clone size: NA
D gene: TRBD1

CDR3 protein: CAWSVYYGGQPRDTGELFF
CDR3 DNA: TGTGCCTGGAGTGTATACTATGGAGGACAGCCCAGGGACACCGGGGAGCTGTTTTTT
V gene: TRBV30
J gene: TRBJ2-2
CDR3 length: 19
clone size: NA
D gene: NA

CDR3 protein: CASSQERTSGGAYEQFF
CDR3 DNA: TGTGCCAGCAGCCAAGAGAGGACTAGCGGGGGGGCGTATGAGCAGTTCTTC
V gene: TRBV3-1/TRBV3-2
J gene: TRBJ2-1
CDR3 length: 17
clone size: NA
D gene: TRBD2

CDR3 protein: CASSPGNPYEQYF
CDR3 DNA: TGTGCCAGCAGCCCAGGGAATCCCTACGAGCAGTACTTC
V gene: TRBV28
J gene: TRBJ2-7
CDR3 length: 13
clone size: NA
D gene: NA

CDR3 protein: CASSPTWGEPNTEAFF
CDR3 DNA: TGTGCCAGCAGCCCGACTTGGGGAGAGCCGAACACTGAAGCTTTCTTT
V gene: TRBV7-9
J gene: TRBJ1-1
CDR3 length: 16
clone size: NA
D gene: NA

CDR3 protein: CASSLGLTLQETQYF
CDR3 DNA: TGTGCCAGCAGTTTAGGACTGACACTCCAAGAGACCCAGTACTTC
V gene: TRBV27
J gene: TRBJ2-5
CDR3 length: 15
clone size: few
D gene: NA

CDR3 protein: CASSSGTGTSLAFF
CDR3 DNA: TGTGCCAGCAGCTCGGGGACAGGGACTTCCTTAGCTTTCTTT
V gene: TRBV7-6
J gene: TRBJ1-1
CDR3 length: 14
clone size: NA
D gene: TRBD1

CDR3 protein: CASSYAGTAGYTF
CDR3 DNA: TGTGCCAGCAGCTATGCAGGGACTGCTGGCTACACCTTC
V gene: TRBV12-3/TRBV12-4
J gene: TRBJ1-2
CDR3 length: 13
clone size: NA
D gene: NA

CDR3 protein: CASAGPNQPQHF
CDR3 DNA: TGTGCCAGCGCAGGCCCCAATCAGCCCCAGCATTTT
V gene: TRBV2
J gene: TRBJ1-5
CDR3 length: 12
clone size: NA
D gene: NA

CDR3 protein: CASSTSGKFNTQYF
CDR3 DNA: TGTGCCAGTAGCACCTCAGGGAAATTCAATACGCAGTATTTT
V gene: TRBV19
J gene: TRBJ2-3
CDR3 length: 14
clone size: NA
D gene: NA

CDR3 protein: CASSPRLTPHNEQFF
CDR3 DNA: TGTGCCAGCAGCCCGCGTTTAACCCCTCACAATGAGCAGTTCTTC
V gene: TRBV5-6
J gene: TRBJ2-1
CDR3 length: 15
clone size: NA
D gene: NA

CDR3 protein: CASSLMAGSFGYTF
CDR3 DNA: TGTGCCAGCAGTTTAATGGCCGGGTCGTTCGGCTACACCTTC
V gene: TRBV27
J gene: TRBJ1-2
CDR3 length: 14
clone size: once
D gene: NA

CDR3 protein: CASSLGGSGNTIYF
CDR3 DNA: TGTGCCAGCAGTTTGGGGGGTTCTGGAAACACCATATATTTT
V gene: TRBV28
J gene: TRBJ1-3
CDR3 length: 14
clone size: NA
D gene: NA

CDR3 protein: CASRRAVNQETQYF
CDR3 DNA: TGTGCCAGCAGGAGGGCAGTGAACCAAGAGACCCAGTACTTC
V gene: TRBV2
J gene: TRBJ2-5
CDR3 length: 14
clone size: NA
D gene: NA

CDR3 protein: CASSWGQGGNTEAFF
CDR3 DNA: TGTGCCAGCAGCTGGGGACAGGGAGGCAACACTGAAGCTTTCTTT
V gene: TRBV7-3
J gene: TRBJ1-1
CDR3 length: 15
clone size: NA
D gene: TRBD1

CDR3 protein: CASSSGQGIMNTEAFF
CDR3 DNA: TGTGCCAGCAGCTCTGGACAGGGGATCATGAACACTGAAGCTTTCTTT
V gene: TRBV5-4
J gene: TRBJ1-1
CDR3 length: 16
clone size: NA
D gene: TRBD1

CDR3 protein: CASSLVARVPNTGELFF
CDR3 DNA: TGTGCCAGCAGCTTGGTGGCCAGGGTCCCGAACACCGGGGAGCTGTTTTTT
V gene: TRBV5-8
J gene: TRBJ2-2
CDR3 length: 17
clone size: NA
D gene: NA

CDR3 protein: CASSLAGGPVDTQYF
CDR3 DNA: TGTGCCAGCAGCTTAGCGGGGGGGCCGGTAGATACGCAGTATTTT
V gene: TRBV7-2
J gene: TRBJ2-3
CDR3 length: 15
clone size: NA
D gene: NA

CDR3 protein: CASSLVGGGYEQYF
CDR3 DNA: TGCGCCAGCAGCTTGGTGGGGGGAGGCTACGAGCAGTACTTC
V gene: TRBV5-1
J gene: TRBJ2-7
CDR3 length: 14
clone size: NA
D gene: NA

CDR3 protein: CASSFSRETEAFF
CDR3 DNA: TGTGCCAGCAGCTTCTCCAGGGAAACTGAAGCTTTCTTT
V gene: TRBV7-6
J gene: TRBJ1-1
CDR3 length: 13
clone size: NA
D gene: NA

CDR3 protein: CASSTYGQANTEAFF
CDR3 DNA: TGTGCCAGTAGTACATACGGACAAGCGAACACTGAAGCTTTCTTT
V gene: TRBV19
J gene: TRBJ1-1
CDR3 length: 15
clone size: NA
D gene: NA

CDR3 protein: CASSLSSQTGNYGYTF
CDR3 DNA: TGCGCCAGCAGCTTGAGTAGTCAAACAGGGAACTATGGCTACACCTTC
V gene: TRBV5-1
J gene: TRBJ1-2
CDR3 length: 16
clone size: NA
D gene: NA

CDR3 protein: CATSEATGTYNEQFF
CDR3 DNA: TGTGCCACCAGTGAGGCGACCGGGACATACAATGAGCAGTTCTTC
V gene: TRBV24-1
J gene: TRBJ2-1
CDR3 length: 15
clone size: few
D gene: NA

CDR3 protein: CASSASVGATQYF
CDR3 DNA: TGTGCCAGCAGTGCTTCGGTTGGGGCTACGCAGTATTTT
V gene: TRBV2
J gene: TRBJ2-3
CDR3 length: 13
clone size: NA
D gene: NA

CDR3 protein: CAIFQGSWGYTF
CDR3 DNA: TGTGCCATCTTCCAGGGGTCGTGGGGCTACACCTTC
V gene: TRBV28
J gene: TRBJ1-2
CDR3 length: 12
clone size: NA
D gene: NA

CDR3 protein: CASSDLRTSAGFF
CDR3 DNA: TGTGCCAGCAGCGATCTACGGACTAGCGCCGGGTTCTTC
V gene: TRBV5-5
J gene: TRBJ2-1
CDR3 length: 13
clone size: NA
D gene: TRBD2

CDR3 protein: CASKRDRGNTEAFF
CDR3 DNA: TGTGCCAGCAAACGAGACAGGGGGAACACTGAAGCTTTCTTT
V gene: TRBV2
J gene: TRBJ1-1
CDR3 length: 14
clone size: NA
D gene: TRBD1

CDR3 protein: CASSFTGGTGSTEAFF
CDR3 DNA: TGTGCCAGCAGTTTTACCGGGGGGACTGGGTCCACTGAAGCTTTCTTT
V gene: TRBV5-6
J gene: TRBJ1-1
CDR3 length: 16
clone size: NA
D gene: NA

CDR3 protein: CASSLGGSEFDFHF
CDR3 DNA: TGTGCCAGCAGCTTGGGGGGGAGCGAATTCGACTTCCACTTT
V gene: TRBV7-2
J gene: TRBJ1-6
CDR3 length: 14
clone size: NA
D gene: NA